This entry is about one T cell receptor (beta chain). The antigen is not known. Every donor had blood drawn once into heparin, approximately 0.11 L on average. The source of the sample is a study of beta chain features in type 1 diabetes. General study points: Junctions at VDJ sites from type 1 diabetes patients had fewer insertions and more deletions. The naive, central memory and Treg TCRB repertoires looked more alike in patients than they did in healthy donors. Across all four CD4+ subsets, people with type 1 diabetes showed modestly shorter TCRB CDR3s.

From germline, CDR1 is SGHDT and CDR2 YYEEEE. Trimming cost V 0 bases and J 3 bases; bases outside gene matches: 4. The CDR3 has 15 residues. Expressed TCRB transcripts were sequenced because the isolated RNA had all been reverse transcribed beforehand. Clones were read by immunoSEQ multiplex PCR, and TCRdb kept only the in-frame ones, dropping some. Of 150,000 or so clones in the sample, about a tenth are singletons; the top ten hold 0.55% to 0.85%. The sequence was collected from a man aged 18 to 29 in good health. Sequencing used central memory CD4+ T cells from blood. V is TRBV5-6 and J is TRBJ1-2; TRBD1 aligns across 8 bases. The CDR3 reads CASSLGTGSDYGYTF. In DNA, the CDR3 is TGTGCCAGCAGCTTGGGGACAGGGAGCGACTATGGCTACACCTTC. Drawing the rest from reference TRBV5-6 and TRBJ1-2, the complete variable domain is DAGVTQSPTHLIKTRGQQVTLRCSPKSGHDTVSWYQQALGQGPQFIFQYYEEEERQRGNFPDRFSGHQFPNYSSELNVNALLLGDSALYLCASSLGTGSDYGYTFGSGTRLTVV.